The clone carrying this T cell receptor beta chain came up a few times. The target antigen is unknown. This sample is part of a study of T cells in Graves' hyperthyroidism and ophthalmopathy. Researchers took RNA transcripts and amplified the TCR beta CDR3 regions from them. Initially, a first-round RT-PCR of the TCR CDR3 employed the HTBI primer set. TCRdb reprocessed the multiplex PCR reads with MiXCR, giving one entry per CDR3 protein. The sample consists of hundreds of thousands of distinct CDR3 sequences, less than 25% of them appearing once. Trimming left V 6 bases short and J 3 bases short, with 15 bases between. CDR1 and CDR2 (germline): DFQATT, SNEGSKA (reference sequence). This CDR3 contains 13 residues. An approximately 10 ml volume of fresh peripheral blood provided the PBMCs. The study's findings and limits: Most clonotypes that expanded in the thyroid above 0.001 also showed up in blood.

Sequencing was carried out using blood. This receptor was identified in a young man with Graves' ophthalmopathy. The chain combines TRBV20-1 with TRBJ2-7; D might be TRBD1 or TRBD2, each matching 6 bases. The CDR3 DNA follows: TGCAGTGCCAACGACAGGAGGGGCTACGAGCAGTACTTC. Amino acids: CSANDRRGYEQYF.